What follows are 21 T cell receptor beta chains derived from one specimen sequenced in a study of human T cells and chemical hapten exposure. Using its own MiXCR run on the RACE reads, TCRdb lists one record per CDR3 protein. The sample comprises roughly 100,000 distinct CDR3 sequences, approximately 12% of which are singletons, and 1.5% to 2% rests with the top ten. Stated time point: pre-sensitization, week 0. Treatment here: therapeutic diphenylcyclopropenone sensitization with weekly scalp DPC. Sample: whole blood, taken in connection with sensitization to the hapten diphenylcyclopropenone (DPC). The receptor set was obtained from a woman between 50 and 59 years old with alopecia areata. Some clones in this sample may be carry-over from other donors' samples.

This clonotype was counted at least ten times. This chain joins TRBV5-5 and TRBJ2-5; D remains ambiguous. CDR3 size: 15 residues. Deletions cut 0 bases from V and 2 bases from J, with 11 bases between. CDR1 is SGHKS and CDR2 is YYEKEE in the germline V gene (reference sequence). The CDR3 nucleotides are TGTGCCAGCAGCTTGGATAGGGCCCTACAAGAGACCCAGTACTTC. This codes for CASSLDRALQETQYF.

The gene calls are TRBV28 and TRBJ1-2; a possible D gene is TRBD1 (5 bases). Germline V gene data show CDR1 as MDHEN and CDR2 as SYDVKM. The CDR3 is 13 residues long. V was pared by 3 bases and J by 5 bases, with 10 bases between. The DNA for the CDR3 is TGTGCCAGCAGTTTTGGGACGGCTTATGGCTACACCTTC. Its translation: CASSFGTAYGYTF.

This clonotype was recorded many times. The chain carries TRBV18 and TRBJ2-3; D call uncertain. Looked up from germline, CDR1 is KGHSH and CDR2 is LQKENI. The CDR3 length is 16 residues. Trimming left V 3 bases short and J 2 bases short, with 15 bases between. The CDR3 region is CASSPLRGGSTDTQYF. The CDR3, as DNA: TGTGCCAGCTCACCCCTCCGTGGCGGTTCCACAGATACGCAGTATTTT.

This clonotype was counted ten times or more. J is TRBJ1-2 and V is TRBV4-2, with TRBD1 matching 9 bases. The CDR3 has 16 amino acids. Germline values: CDR1 LGHNA, CDR2 YNFKEQ. Trimming took 0 bases from V and 4 from J; bases not matched to a gene: 6. CDR3 protein: CASSQDGTGLSYGYTF. Written as DNA, the CDR3 is TGTGCCAGCAGCCAAGATGGGACAGGGCTTAGCTATGGCTACACCTTC.

This clonotype was picked up many times. The chain couples TRBV18 to TRBJ2-3; perhaps D is TRBD1 or TRBD2 (5 bases each). CDR3 length equals 14 residues. With 3 bases removed from V and 4 bases from J, the gap between germline ends came to 11 bases. Per the germline V gene, CDR1 is KGHSH and CDR2 is LQKENI. The CDR3 DNA reads as TGTGCCAGCTCACCGGGACGGGGCCCAGATACGCAGTATTTT. Translated, it gives CASSPGRGPDTQYF.

This clonotype was seen ten or more times. J is TRBJ2-5 and V is TRBV11-2; D is undetermined. The CDR3 has 11 amino acids. CDR1 is SGHAT, CDR2 FQNNGV, per germline. V was trimmed by 4 bases and J by 4 bases, leaving 4 bases between them. In DNA, the CDR3 is TGTGCCAGCAGCTCAATAGAGACCCAGTACTTC. It specifies CASSSIETQYF.

This clonotype showed up many times. The CDR3 loop is CASRRAGTYGYTF. CDR3 sequence (DNA): TGTGCCAGCAGACGAGCGGGGACCTATGGCTACACCTTC. The V gene is TRBV9, the J gene TRBJ1-2, with a weak D call TRBD1 (5 bases). V gave up 5 bases and J gave up 4 bases, with 12 bases separating them. The CDR3 spans 13 residues. Germline lookup yields CDR1 SGDLS and CDR2 YYNGEE.

This clonotype appeared a few times. This chain links TRBV28 with TRBJ2-3, with a tentative D call TRBD1 (5 bases). Trimming shortened V by 5 bases and J by 2 bases, and 14 bases separated the two germline ends. This CDR3 has 15 amino acids. The germline V gene encodes CDR1 MDHEN and CDR2 SYDVKM. CDR3 residues: CASSMSGFSTDTQYF. The DNA for the CDR3 is TGTGCCAGCAGTATGTCAGGGTTCTCCACAGATACGCAGTATTTT.

The rearrangement uses TRBV6-5 and TRBJ1-1, with 8 positions matching TRBD1. Germline V gives CDR1 MNHEY, CDR2 SVGAGI. V was pared by 2 bases and J by 1 base, with 15 bases of the junction left unmatched. The CDR3 covers 19 residues. CDR3 in amino acids: CASSYTDPQGAGWNTEAFF. CDR3 sequence (DNA): TGTGCCAGCAGTTACACCGACCCTCAGGGGGCCGGTTGGAACACTGAAGCTTTCTTT.

The rearrangement joins TRBV18 to TRBJ2-5; 9 nucleotides line up with TRBD1. Germline V gene lookup returns CDR1 KGHSH and CDR2 LQKENI. CDR3 length equals 16 residues. Germline trimming cut 3 bases from V and 7 bases from J; bases unmatched to any gene: 12. CDR3 amino acids: CASSPYGGQGRVTQYF. The DNA for the CDR3 is TGTGCCAGCTCACCGTACGGGGGACAGGGACGAGTGACCCAGTACTTC.

With regard to this clonotype: The junction departs from germline at one end; a sequencing error may be responsible. The genes are TRBV15 and TRBJ2-1, with a weak D call TRBD1 (5 bases). The CDR3 is made up of 12 amino acids. The germline CDR1 and CDR2 sequences are LNHNV and YYDKDF (reference sequence). CDR3 amino acids: CASSRAIHEQFF. DNA for the CDR3: TGTGCCAGCAGCAGGGCTATCCATGAGCAGTTCTTC.

V usage is TRBV7-9 and J usage is TRBJ1-2; D unresolved. V lost 6 bases to trimming and J lost 6 bases, with 14 bases between them. The CDR3 has 13 residues. The germline gives CDR1 SEHNR, CDR2 FQNEAQ (reference sequence). Here the CDR3 reads CASRLGLSDGYTF. The CDR3 bases are TGTGCCAGCAGGCTTGGGCTCAGCGATGGCTACACCTTC.

The J gene is TRBJ2-1, the V gene TRBV18; 8 bases line up with TRBD1. CDR3 length: 15 amino acids. CDR1 and CDR2 (germline): KGHSH, LQKENI. V lost 6 bases and J lost 0; bases outside the gene matches: 4. Here the CDR3 reads CASSIGQGSYNEQFF. The CDR3 nucleotides read TGTGCCAGCTCCATAGGACAGGGCTCCTACAATGAGCAGTTCTTC. The full variable domain, rest sourced from reference TRBV18 and TRBJ2-1, is NAGVMQNPRHLVRRRGQEARLRCSPMKGHSHVYWYRQLPEEGLKFMVYLQKENIIDESGMPKERFSAEFPKEGPSILRIQQVVRGDSAAYFCASSIGQGSYNEQFFGPGTRLTVL.

The chain is built from TRBV6-2 or TRBV6-3 and TRBJ1-3; D remains ambiguous. V lost 7 bases and J lost 4, with 17 bases in between. The CDR3 runs 15 residues. Germline CDR1 MNHEY, CDR2 SVGEGT. As DNA, the CDR3 is TGTGCCAGCAAGACCTGGGAAAGCGGAGGAAACACCATATATTTT. Protein product: CASKTWESGGNTIYF.

Concerning this clonotype itself: At one end the junction does not follow the germline gene, possibly because of a read error. DNA for the CDR3: TGTGCCAGCAGCCTAGCCGGGACCGCCTCCTACAATGAGCAGTTCTTC. Translating gives CASSLAGTASYNEQFF. The gene calls are TRBV7-9 and TRBJ2-1, with D perhaps assigned TRBD1 or TRBD2 (5 bases each). Germline CDR1 reads SEHNR; CDR2 reads FQNEAQ (reference sequence). The CDR3 runs to 16 residues.

This sequence joins TRBV7-9 and TRBJ2-3; 9 nucleotides align to TRBD1. Germline assignment: CDR1 SEHNR and CDR2 FQNEAQ (reference sequence). This CDR3 region has 15 residues. V was pared by 7 bases and J by 2 bases, with 7 bases of the junction left unmatched. CDR3 sequence: CASTRGDRDTDTQYF. CDR3 coding DNA: TGTGCCAGCACCAGGGGGGACAGGGACACAGATACGCAGTATTTT.

This clonotype came up many times. V gene TRBV9 combines with J gene TRBJ2-5, with TRBD2 matching 8 bases. CDR1 is SGDLS and CDR2 is YYNGEE in the germline V gene. The CDR3 is made up of 15 amino acids. V lost 0 bases to trimming and J lost 5 bases; unmatched junction nucleotides: 6. For the CDR3, the DNA is TGTGCCAGCAGCGTAGCCGGGGGGGCGGTTGAGACCCAGTACTTC. Its translation: CASSVAGGAVETQYF.

This clonotype was seen a handful of times. The chain uses TRBV29-1 and TRBJ2-4, with D uncertain. The CDR3 runs 11 residues. The ends were cut back, 7 bases at V and 8 bases at J, with 12 bases in the middle. Germline values: CDR1 SQVTM, CDR2 ANQGSEA. CDR3 DNA: TGCAGCGCCCCCGACCTGGACATTCAGTACTTC. Translated, it gives CSAPDLDIQYF.

The chain links TRBV11-1 to TRBJ2-1; the D is unclear. Germline V gene lookup returns CDR1 SGHAT and CDR2 FQDESV (reference sequence). The germline V and J ends were trimmed by 6 bases and 6 bases, with 9 bases remaining between them. The CDR3 extends over 12 amino acids. CDR3 coding DNA: TGTGCCAGCAGTCTCGGTATCAATGAGCAGTTCTTC. Residues: CASSLGINEQFF.

The chain couples TRBV19 to TRBJ2-7, with a weak D call TRBD2 (5 bases). Looked up from germline, CDR1 is LNHDA and CDR2 is SQIVND (reference sequence). V lost 3 bases and J lost 3, with 9 bases in between. This CDR3 is 13 amino acids long. Here the CDR3 reads CASSMGGLYEQYF. CDR3 bases: TGTGCCAGTAGTATGGGTGGACTCTACGAGCAGTACTTC. The complete variable domain, with remaining parts taken from reference TRBV19 and TRBJ2-7, reads DGGITQSPKYLFRKEGQNVTLSCEQNLNHDAMYWYRQDPGQGLRLIYYSQIVNDFQKGDIAEGYSVSREKKESFPLTVTSAQKNPTAFYLCASSMGGLYEQYFGPGTRLTVT.

This clonotype was counted only a few times. The chain has TRBV7-2 and TRBJ2-7; D might be TRBD1 or TRBD2, each matching 5 bases. Germline V gene lookup returns CDR1 SGHTA and CDR2 FQGNSA. The CDR3 sequence is 15 residues long. The germline V and J ends were trimmed by 6 bases and 0 bases, with 15 bases remaining between them. CDR3 in DNA: TGTGCCAGCAGTACCTCGGGGCAAAGCTCCTACGAGCAGTACTTC. It yields the protein CASSTSGQSSYEQYF. Based on the CDR3 plus reference TRBV7-2 and TRBJ2-7, the full variable domain is GAGVSQSPSNKVTEKGKDVELRCDPISGHTALYWYRQSLGQGLEFLIYFQGNSAPDKSGLPSDRFSAERTGGSVSTLTIQRTQQEDSAVYLCASSTSGQSSYEQYFGPGTRLTVT.